The clone carrying this T cell receptor (beta chain) was seen once. The target antigen is unknown. The data originate from a study of human T cells and chemical hapten exposure. TCRdb independently ran MiXCR on the RACE reads; one entry per CDR3 protein. The repertoire holds roughly 380,000 distinct CDR3 sequences, with approximately 5.1% as singletons. This CDR3 has 14 amino acids. Germline values: CDR1 MNHEY, CDR2 SMNVEV (reference sequence). The V end was cut by 1 base, the J end by 5 bases, with 9 bases between. Study observations and caveats: There was alopecia in the donors, so their immune response may differ from that of healthy people.

Noted time point: pre-sensitization, week 0. Treatment here: therapeutic diphenylcyclopropenone sensitization with weekly scalp DPC. Unseparated into fractions, whole blood served as the source from which total RNA was extracted. The TCR comes from a woman between 45 and 60 years old with alopecia areata. Some clones in this sample may be carry-over from other donors' samples. The chain is built from TRBV27 and TRBJ1-5, with no clear D. The sample here was whole blood, taken in connection with sensitization to the hapten diphenylcyclopropenone (DPC). The CDR3 protein is CASSLWEGDQPQHF. For the CDR3, the DNA is TGTGCCAGCAGTTTATGGGAGGGTGATCAGCCCCAGCATTTT.